This TCR beta chain derives from a study of blood T cell repertoires in COVID-19. Across the whole study: Italy, Spain and the United States were the sources of the convalescent and acute COVID-19 samples. The cDNA or gDNA used as material had been derived from T cells, B-cell-depleted T cells, or PBMCs.

Authors' processing steps: Nucleated cell counts were estimated from reference gene primer amplification. Profiling relied on immunoSEQ multiplex PCR, and the TCRdb table lists in-frame clones only, not all of them. The DNA was the basis for D and trimming; V, J and clone size are from that table. The table has tens of thousands of clones, around 87% seen once. This CDR3 is 14 amino acids long. V dropped 0 bases and J dropped 2; count of bases not matched to a gene: 3. The V gene's germline CDR1 is GTSNPN and CDR2 SVGIG (reference sequence). J is TRBJ2-7 and V is TRBV30; 8 bases fit TRBD2. The clonotype was recovered from a human donor in a cohort sampled during active COVID-19. Sequencing was carried out using peripheral blood. CDR3 sequence (DNA): TGTGCCTGGAGTGTTACTAGCGGAACCTACGAGCAGTACTTC. Translating gives CAWSVTSGTYEQYF.